What follows are 31 T cell receptor beta chains derived from one specimen sequenced in a study of human T cells and chemical hapten exposure. Time point given: pre-sensitization, week 0. Treatment in this sample: therapeutic diphenylcyclopropenone sensitization with weekly scalp DPC. Extraction of total RNA was performed on unfractionated whole blood. TCRdb processed the RACE reads anew with MiXCR; each CDR3 protein has one entry. The repertoire holds 30,000 to 40,000 distinct CDR3 sequences, with approximately 12% as singletons. Source: whole blood, taken in connection with sensitization to the hapten diphenylcyclopropenone (DPC). The source is a woman between 40 and 55 years old with alopecia areata. Some clones in this sample may be carry-over from other donors' samples.

This clonotype was detected many times. The rearrangement uses TRBV18 and TRBJ2-3; 11 bases are shared with TRBD2. The V and J ends lost 6 bases and 3 bases, in that order; junction bases with no gene match: 5. CDR3 length: 15 amino acids. CDR1 and CDR2 (germline): KGHSH, LQKENI. CDR3 in amino acids: CASSGGLAETDTQYF. The CDR3 DNA reads TGTGCCAGCTCGGGGGGACTAGCGGAAACAGATACGCAGTATTTT.

Many counts were recorded for this clonotype. The chain couples TRBV7-8 to TRBJ2-1; 9 nucleotides line up with TRBD2. The CDR3 spans 17 residues. The junction had 16 bases not matched to a gene; V was cut back by 4 bases and J by 9 bases. CDR1 is SGHVS and CDR2 is FQNEAQ in the germline V gene. CDR3 nucleotide sequence: TGTGCCAGCAGCTCAGGAGGAGCGGGAGGAGGAGACGGTGAGCAGTTCTTC. Translated, it gives CASSSGGAGGGDGEQFF. The full variable domain, rest sourced from reference TRBV7-8 and TRBJ2-1, is GAGVSQSPRYKVAKRGQDVALRCDPISGHVSLFWYQQALGQGPEFLTYFQNEAQLDKSGLPSDRFFAERPEGSVSTLKIQRTQQEDSAVYLCASSSGGAGGGDGEQFFGPGTRLTVL.

This sequence joins TRBV27 and TRBJ1-6; D uncertain. Germline lookup yields CDR1 MNHEY and CDR2 SMNVEV (reference sequence). V lost 1 base, J lost 9 bases, and 10 bases lay in between. The CDR3 has 14 amino acids. CDR3 region: CASSLYKGISPLHF. CDR3 nucleotides: TGTGCCAGCAGTTTATATAAGGGCATTTCACCCCTCCACTTT.

The chain carries TRBV28 and TRBJ2-7; 7 bases match TRBD1. The CDR3 has 14 residues. Trimming cost V 6 bases and J 2 bases; bases outside gene matches: 7. CDR1 and CDR2 (germline): MDHEN, SYDVKM. For the CDR3, the DNA is TGTGCCAGCAGACATCCCGGGACAGCCTACGAGCAGTACTTC. Protein sequence: CASRHPGTAYEQYF.

This clonotype showed up many times. The chain employs TRBV6-1 and TRBJ1-2; TRBD1 matches 7 bases. The germline CDR1 and CDR2 sequences are MNHNS and SASEGT. The J segment lost 3 bases and the V segment lost 4 bases, leaving 8 bases of the junction unmatched. The CDR3 length is 15 residues. The CDR3 reads CASSGSTGDDYGYTF. The CDR3 DNA reads TGTGCCAGCAGTGGGTCTACAGGGGACGACTATGGCTACACCTTC.

This clonotype has ten or more counts. The CDR3, as DNA: TGTGCCAGCAGCACCAGGAGGGACCAGCCCCAGCATTTT. It specifies CASSTRRDQPQHF. This chain uses TRBV27 with TRBJ1-5; perhaps TRBD1 as D (5 bases). This CDR3 has 13 amino acids. The V end was cut by 6 bases, the J end by 7 bases, with 13 bases between. The germline V gene has CDR1 MNHEY and CDR2 SMNVEV (reference sequence).

In its sample, this clonotype was seen many times. V and J are TRBV20-1 and TRBJ2-3; TRBD2 agrees at 10 bases. This CDR3 has 14 amino acids. Trimming cost V 2 bases and J 6 bases; bases outside gene matches: 5. Germline V gene lookup returns CDR1 DFQATT and CDR2 SNEGSKA (reference sequence). The CDR3 sequence is CSARLAGVTDTQYF. In nucleotides, the CDR3 is TGCAGTGCTAGACTAGCGGGAGTGACGGATACGCAGTATTTT.

With regard to this clonotype: At one end the junction does not follow the germline gene, possibly because of a read error. V and J are TRBV12-3 or TRBV12-4 and TRBJ2-1; 10 bases fit TRBD2. CDR3 length equals 12 residues. The CDR3 spells CASSSGLAEIPF. The CDR3 nucleotides are TGTGCCAGCAGTTCAGGACTAGCGGAAATTCCCTTC.

The chain employs TRBV20-1 and TRBJ1-6; 8 bases agree with TRBD1. From germline, CDR1 is DFQATT and CDR2 SNEGSKA (reference sequence). This CDR3 comprises 15 residues. V lost 3 bases, J lost 5 bases, and 6 bases stayed unmatched. The CDR3 DNA sequence: TGCAGTGCTAGCGCCACGACAGGGGATAATTCACCCCTCCACTTT. It encodes CSASATTGDNSPLHF.

This clonotype was seen many times. The chain has TRBV6-5 and TRBJ2-7; 8 nucleotides align to TRBD1. The V gene end was trimmed by 6 bases and the J gene end by 0 bases; junction bases not matched to a gene: 10. Germline CDR1 MNHEY, CDR2 SVGAGI. This CDR3 is 16 amino acids long. This CDR3 is CASSRFGQGSSYEQYF. CDR3 nucleotide sequence: TGTGCCAGCAGCCGCTTTGGACAGGGAAGCTCCTACGAGCAGTACTTC.

This clonotype was counted ten times or more. The J gene is TRBJ1-5, the V gene TRBV6-2 or TRBV6-3; 7 bases fit TRBD1. J lost 3 bases, V lost 0 bases, and 17 bases had no gene match. Per the germline V gene, CDR1 is MNHEY and CDR2 is SVGEGT. The CDR3 covers 20 residues. CDR3 sequence reads: CASSYSINTYRTGYNQPQHF. In nucleotides, the CDR3 is TGTGCCAGCAGTTACTCGATTAACACATACCGGACAGGTTACAATCAGCCCCAGCATTTT.

In its sample, this clonotype was seen many times. The chain is built from TRBV10-2 and TRBJ1-6; possible D gene TRBD1, 5 bases. The CDR3 extends over 15 amino acids. V shed 2 bases and J shed 6 bases, with 11 bases lying between them. Germline CDR1 is WSHSY and CDR2 is SAAADI. CDR3 loop: CASSEGPGLNSPLHF. CDR3 nucleotide sequence: TGCGCCAGCAGTGAGGGGCCAGGGCTTAATTCACCCCTCCACTTT.

This clonotype was found many times. The V gene is TRBV2, the J gene TRBJ2-1, with D unresolved. This CDR3 comprises 14 residues. Trimming took 6 bases from V and 4 from J, leaving 13 bases between them. The germline gives CDR1 SNHLY, CDR2 FYNNEI. This CDR3 reads CASRRPQSYNEQFF. The CDR3 coding sequence is TGTGCCAGCAGGAGGCCCCAGTCTTACAATGAGCAGTTCTTC. The complete variable domain, with remaining parts taken from reference TRBV2 and TRBJ2-1, reads EPEVTQTPSHQVTQMGQEVILRCVPISNHLYFYWYRQILGQKVEFLVSFYNNEISEKSEIFDDQFSVERPDGSNFTLKIRSTKLEDSAMYFCASRRPQSYNEQFFGPGTRLTVL.

This clonotype was counted many times. The chain carries TRBV3-1 and TRBJ2-2; possibly TRBD2 for D (6 bases). The CDR3 extends over 19 amino acids. CDR1 is LGHDT, CDR2 YNNKEL, per germline (reference sequence). Trimming took 4 bases from V and 0 from J, leaving 21 bases between them. The CDR3 protein is CASSPVVFLGRPNTGELFF. CDR3 nucleotides: TGTGCCAGCAGCCCGGTCGTCTTTCTGGGGAGGCCGAACACCGGGGAGCTGTTTTTT.

This clonotype was found many times. The rearrangement links TRBV29-1 to TRBJ2-4; 7 positions match TRBD1. Trimming cost V 5 bases and J 2 bases; bases outside gene matches: 3. The CDR3 is 13 residues long. Germline lookup yields CDR1 SQVTM and CDR2 ANQGSEA. CDR3 nucleotides: TGCAGCGTTCTGACAGGGACCAAAAACATTCAGTACTTC. Translation gives CSVLTGTKNIQYF.

This clonotype was observed many times. This chain uses TRBV20-1 with TRBJ1-2; perhaps TRBD1 as D (5 bases). The germline V gene encodes CDR1 DFQATT and CDR2 SNEGSKA (reference sequence). V lost 0 bases and J lost 3, with 8 bases in between. The CDR3 consists of 13 residues. Written as DNA, the CDR3 is TGCAGTGCTAGAGAGGCAGGGTACTATGGCTACACCTTC. Translating gives CSAREAGYYGYTF.

The chain couples TRBV7-2 to TRBJ2-1; D not certain. With 2 bases removed from V and 8 bases from J, the gap between germline ends came to 13 bases. CDR3 length: 14 amino acids. Germline loops: CDR1 SGHTA, CDR2 FQGNSA. The CDR3 region has the DNA TGTGCCAGCAGCTTAATCCGACTGCGGTATGAGCAGTTCTTC. It specifies CASSLIRLRYEQFF.

This clonotype came up many times. The rearrangement links TRBV9 to TRBJ1-4; possibly TRBD1 for D (5 bases). The CDR3 runs to 14 residues. Germline V gene data show CDR1 as SGDLS and CDR2 as YYNGEE. The ends were cut back, 1 base at V and 4 bases at J, with 8 bases in the middle. This CDR3 reads CASSVTGFNEKLFF. DNA for the CDR3: TGTGCCAGCAGCGTAACAGGTTTTAATGAAAAACTGTTTTTT.

This clonotype was counted many times. V is TRBV20-1 and J is TRBJ2-3; D is uncertain. Deletions cut 1 base from V and 2 bases from J, with 19 bases between. Germline values: CDR1 DFQATT, CDR2 SNEGSKA (reference sequence). CDR3 size: 17 residues. CDR3 sequence reads: CSARGSTTLSSTDTQYF. The CDR3 DNA follows: TGCAGTGCTAGAGGCTCAACAACCCTATCCTCCACAGATACGCAGTATTTT.

This clonotype has more than one count but fewer than ten. The chain employs TRBV14 and TRBJ2-5; D is possibly TRBD1 or TRBD2 (5 bases each). Looked up from germline, CDR1 is SGHDN and CDR2 is FVKESK. CDR3 length: 15 amino acids. V was cut by 0 bases and J by 1 base, with 9 bases left in between. This CDR3 reads CASSQDVGGQETQYF. The CDR3, as DNA: TGTGCCAGCAGCCAAGATGTTGGGGGCCAAGAGACCCAGTACTTC.

The table lists this clonotype with many counts. This chain joins TRBV10-3 and TRBJ2-3; D tentatively reads TRBD1 or TRBD2 (6 bases each). This CDR3 spans 15 amino acids. Germline CDR1 ENHRY, CDR2 SYGVKD. Between the trimmed V and J ends, which lost 3 bases and 0 bases, there was a span of 10 bases. CDR3 residues: CAISEGGTSTDTQYF. For the CDR3, the DNA is TGTGCCATCAGTGAAGGGGGGACTAGCACAGATACGCAGTATTTT.

At least ten counts were recorded for this clonotype. CDR3 protein: CASSHTGTSGTNEQFF. DNA of the CDR3: TGCGCCAGCAGCCACACCGGGACTAGCGGGACCAATGAGCAGTTCTTC. This sequence joins TRBV4-1 and TRBJ2-1; 13 bases fit TRBD2. The CDR3 contains 16 residues. Germline V gene lookup returns CDR1 MGHRA and CDR2 YSYEKL. The J segment lost 6 bases and the V segment lost 3 bases, leaving 5 bases of the junction unmatched.

In this sample, this clonotype turned up many times. This chain joins TRBV6-5 and TRBJ2-7, with a weak D call TRBD2 (6 bases). The germline CDR1 and CDR2 sequences are MNHEY and SVGAGI. V lost 2 bases to trimming and J lost 0 bases, with 14 bases between them. The CDR3 extends over 16 amino acids. CDR3 sequence: CASSYGGGVSSYEQYF. As DNA, the CDR3 is TGTGCCAGCAGTTACGGAGGCGGGGTGAGCTCCTACGAGCAGTACTTC.

This clonotype was counted a few times. The V gene is TRBV20-1, the J gene TRBJ2-5, with 12 bases that match TRBD2. The CDR3 contains 17 residues. The V segment lost 1 base and the J segment 3 bases; nucleotides outside the gene matches: 9. Germline V gives CDR1 DFQATT, CDR2 SNEGSKA (reference sequence). This CDR3 reads CSARASSGRAMEETQYF. CDR3 nucleotide sequence: TGCAGTGCTAGAGCGTCTAGCGGGAGGGCCATGGAAGAGACCCAGTACTTC.

V usage is TRBV6-5 and J usage is TRBJ1-2; D not certain. V shed 0 bases and J shed 8 bases, with 10 bases lying between them. Germline-derived CDR1 and CDR2 are MNHEY and SVGAGI. The CDR3 loop spans 13 amino acids. The CDR3 protein is CASSYSGRGGYTF. Written as DNA, the CDR3 is TGTGCCAGCAGTTACTCCGGACGAGGAGGCTACACCTTC.

This clonotype was picked up many times. The genes are TRBV7-2 and TRBJ2-7; a possible D gene is TRBD1 (5 bases). The CDR3 runs to 15 residues. Per germline, CDR1 SGHTA and CDR2 FQGNSA. Trimming cost V 1 base and J 0 bases, with 10 bases left between them. CDR3 region: CASSLVGESSYEQYF. The DNA of the CDR3 is TGTGCCAGCAGCTTAGTAGGGGAAAGCTCCTACGAGCAGTACTTC. Drawing the rest from reference TRBV7-2 and TRBJ2-7, the complete variable domain is GAGVSQSPSNKVTEKGKDVELRCDPISGHTALYWYRQSLGQGLEFLIYFQGNSAPDKSGLPSDRFSAERTGGSVSTLTIQRTQQEDSAVYLCASSLVGESSYEQYFGPGTRLTVT.

This clonotype was picked up many times. This rearrangement joins TRBV19 to TRBJ2-2; the D call may be TRBD1 or TRBD2 (6 bases each). Trimming cost V 7 bases and J 6 bases, with 15 bases left between them. Germline CDR1 and CDR2: LNHDA and SQIVND (reference sequence). The length of the CDR3 is 14 residues. CDR3 region: CASTPRGVSGELFF. DNA of the CDR3: TGTGCCAGTACCCCAAGGGGGGTATCCGGGGAGCTGTTTTTT.

The chain couples TRBV2 to TRBJ1-3; no firm D call. Looked up from germline, CDR1 is SNHLY and CDR2 is FYNNEI. Trimming left V 8 bases short and J 0 bases short, with 8 bases between. The CDR3 is 13 residues long. The CDR3 DNA reads as TGTGCCAGCGGCGGCTTCTCTGGAAACACCATATATTTT. Its protein is CASGGFSGNTIYF.

This clonotype is medium-sized. This chain links TRBV28 with TRBJ1-4, with D maybe TRBD1 (6 bases). The CDR3 is 11 residues long. The V and J ends lost 7 bases and 8 bases respectively, with 8 bases between them. Germline values: CDR1 MDHEN, CDR2 SYDVKM. The CDR3 region is CASTTGEKLFF. The CDR3 DNA is TGTGCCAGCACAACAGGGGAAAAACTGTTTTTT.

In its sample, this clonotype was seen many times. V is TRBV6-4 and J is TRBJ1-2; 7 bases align to TRBD1. The CDR3 has 15 residues. The ends lost 2 bases at V and 4 bases at J; junction bases unmatched: 7. Germline lookup yields CDR1 MRHNA and CDR2 SNTAGT. The CDR3 nucleotides are TGTGCCAGCAGTGACACTCCGGGACAGCTCTATGGCTACACCTTC. Amino acids: CASSDTPGQLYGYTF.

The sample holds many counts of this clonotype. CDR3 region: CASRDNRYNEQFF. In DNA form, the CDR3 reads TGTGCCAGCAGGGACAACAGGTACAATGAGCAGTTCTTC. This chain uses TRBV28 with TRBJ2-1; D is possibly TRBD1 (5 bases). The CDR3 runs to 13 residues. Germline V gene sequence: CDR1 MDHEN, CDR2 SYDVKM. V lost 6 bases to trimming and J lost 4 bases, with 10 bases between them.